The 27 T cell receptor beta chains below were found in one sample sequenced in a study of blood T cells in healthy people across ages. A second PCR, run for roughly 7 to 12 cycles, used a sample-barcoded 5' primer plus a J-beta primer mix. TCRdb re-derived calls from the 5' RACE reads in MiXCR, one entry per CDR3 protein. Found here are hundreds of thousands of distinct CDR3 sequences, under 65% of them singletons; the top ten hold about 13%. Sequenced material: blood. Every receptor here comes from a woman of 80 years or more in good health.

This chain joins TRBV20-1 and TRBJ1-6, with D possibly being TRBD1 (6 bases). Germline CDR1 and CDR2: DFQATT and SNEGSKA (reference sequence). V shed 0 bases and J shed 6 bases, with 18 bases lying between them. The CDR3 is 17 residues long. The chain's CDR3 is CSARDFGTRGSNSPLHF. Written as DNA, the CDR3 is TGCAGTGCTAGAGATTTTGGGACAAGGGGAAGTAATTCACCCCTCCACTTT.

This clonotype has a handful of counts. This sequence joins TRBV10-3 and TRBJ2-7; TRBD1 matches at 7 bases. The CDR3 extends over 15 amino acids. Germline V gene sequence: CDR1 ENHRY, CDR2 SYGVKD. Trimming removed 7 bases from V and 0 bases from J; junction bases left unmatched: 9. The CDR3 here is CAIKERGPSSYEQYF. CDR3 nucleotide sequence: TGTGCCATCAAGGAGAGGGGGCCAAGCTCCTACGAGCAGTACTTC.

At least ten counts were recorded for this clonotype. The V gene is TRBV5-1, the J gene TRBJ2-5; TRBD2 agrees at 7 bases. This CDR3 is 13 amino acids long. Germline V gene lookup returns CDR1 SGHRS and CDR2 YFSETQ. V trimming: 7 bases; J trimming: 1 base; junction bases outside the gene matches: 4. In DNA, the CDR3 is TGCGCCAGCCGCAGGACTAGCCAAGAGACCCAGTACTTC. Its protein product is CASRRTSQETQYF.

This clonotype was found many times. The chain joins TRBV4-1 to TRBJ2-5, with no clear D. The CDR3 spans 13 residues. V was shortened by 2 bases and J by 2 bases, with 6 bases between the two germline ends. CDR1 is MGHRA and CDR2 is YSYEKL in the germline V gene. CDR3 sequence: CASSQLPQETQYF. DNA for the CDR3: TGCGCCAGCAGCCAATTACCACAAGAGACCCAGTACTTC.

J is TRBJ2-1 and V is TRBV4-2; no clear D gene. This CDR3 is built from 14 residues. Germline loops: CDR1 LGHNA, CDR2 YNFKEQ. The V and J ends lost 0 bases and 9 bases respectively, with 12 bases between them. In nucleotides, the CDR3 is TGTGCCAGCAGCCAAGATAGTTCAGTGGGTGAGCAGTTCTTC. Translated: CASSQDSSVGEQFF.

The V and J genes are TRBV28 and TRBJ2-5; no reliable D call. Germline V gene data show CDR1 as MDHEN and CDR2 as SYDVKM. The CDR3 is made up of 11 amino acids. The V end was cut by 8 bases, the J end by 11 bases, with 15 bases between. CDR3 sequence (DNA): TGTGCCAGCCGCCTTTACAATGAGCAGTACTTC. It is translated as CASRLYNEQYF.

Details on this clonotype: This may come from a read error, since a much larger clone is one base off. The V gene is TRBV20-1, the J gene TRBJ2-3; 8 nucleotides align to TRBD2. CDR1 is DFQATT, CDR2 SNEGSKA, per germline (reference sequence). The CDR3 spans 13 residues. The CDR3 here is CGASNLAGRGQYF. CDR3 coding DNA: TGCGGTGCCTCAAATCTAGCGGGCAGAGGGCAGTATTTT.

This clonotype came up once. V is TRBV4-2 and J is TRBJ2-4, with unresolved D. TRBJ2-5 explains the end of the DNA better; the J call may be wrong. There are 14 residues in the CDR3. Germline V lookup: CDR1 LGHNA, CDR2 YNFKEQ. CDR3 coding DNA: TGTGCCAGCAGCCCTCGGGTCTCTCAAGAGACCCAGTACTTC. Amino acids: CASSPRVSQETQYF.

The V and J genes are TRBV20-1 and TRBJ1-1, with a possible D match to TRBD1 (6 bases). The V gene lost 0 bases and the J gene lost 0 bases, with 11 bases spanning the gap. Germline CDR1 is DFQATT and CDR2 is SNEGSKA (reference sequence). The CDR3 has 15 residues. CDR3 region: CSAREPRGLNTEAFF. CDR3 bases: TGCAGTGCTAGAGAACCCAGGGGCCTGAACACTGAAGCTTTCTTT.

At least ten counts were recorded for this clonotype. The chain recombines TRBV20-1 with TRBJ2-1, with TRBD2 as a possible D gene (6 bases). Germline CDR1 DFQATT, CDR2 SNEGSKA (reference sequence). V shed 0 bases and J shed 15 bases, with 12 bases lying between them. There are 11 residues in the CDR3. CDR3 region: CSARDTGLWFF. CDR3 DNA: TGCAGTGCTAGAGATACGGGACTCTGGTTCTTC.

This clonotype was seen many times. The chain combines TRBV16 with TRBJ2-5; D perhaps matches TRBD1 (7 bases). The CDR3 is made up of 16 amino acids. The germline gives CDR1 KGHSY, CDR2 FQNENV. Trimming took 5 bases from V and 13 from J, leaving 29 bases between them. CDR3 DNA: TGTGCCAGCAGCTCCCTAGGCGGGACAGCCGTCAATGGGACGTACTTC. Translation: CASSSLGGTAVNGTYF.

This clonotype has ten or more counts. The J gene is TRBJ1-1, the V gene TRBV6-5; no firm D call. Germline CDR1 is MNHEY and CDR2 is SVGAGI. The germline V and J ends were trimmed by 5 bases and 5 bases, with 15 bases remaining between them. The CDR3 consists of 14 residues. This CDR3 reads CASSPAGFWTEAFF. The DNA for the CDR3 is TGTGCCAGCAGTCCCGCGGGGTTTTGGACTGAAGCTTTCTTT.

The chain links TRBV18 to TRBJ1-5; 7 bases map to TRBD1. V lost 3 bases to trimming and J lost 0 bases; unmatched junction nucleotides: 5. This CDR3 is 16 amino acids long. Germline V CDR1 and CDR2: KGHSH, LQKENI. The chain's CDR3 is CASSPRDSYSNQPQHF. Here the CDR3 DNA reads TGTGCCAGCTCACCCCGGGACAGCTATAGCAATCAGCCCCAGCATTTT.

CDR3 residues: CASSYSRTSGSGETQYF. The CDR3 DNA is TGTGCCAGCAGTTACTCGAGGACTAGCGGGAGTGGGGAGACCCAGTACTTC. V usage is TRBV6-5 and J usage is TRBJ2-7; the match to TRBD2 covers 13 bases. The tail of the sequence fits TRBJ2-5 better, so the J call may be wrong. The CDR3 loop spans 17 amino acids. Per the germline V gene, CDR1 is MNHEY and CDR2 is SVGAGI.

This clonotype was counted between two and nine times. The chain recombines TRBV30 with TRBJ2-1, with D unresolved. The V end lost 0 bases, the J end lost 9 bases, and 6 bases lay between the germline ends. The V gene's germline CDR1 is GTSNPN and CDR2 SVGIG (reference sequence). This CDR3 has 11 amino acids. CDR3 DNA sequence: TGTGCCTGGAGTGTTCGAAGTGAGCAGTTCTTC. Its translation: CAWSVRSEQFF.

The chain carries TRBV5-1 and TRBJ2-1; 12 positions match TRBD2. Germline CDR1 SGHRS, CDR2 YFSETQ. CDR3 length: 16 amino acids. With V trimmed by 3 bases and J by 2 bases, 3 bases remained unmatched. As DNA, the CDR3 is TGCGCCAGCAGCTCGACTAGCGGGAGCCCCTACAATGAGCAGTTCTTC. The encoded protein is CASSSTSGSPYNEQFF.

The chain uses TRBV27 and TRBJ2-5, with D possibly TRBD1 on 5 matching bases. TRBJ2-7 matches the DNA end more closely, so the J call is doubtful. The CDR3 totals 15 residues. Looked up from germline, CDR1 is MNHEY and CDR2 is SMNVEV (reference sequence). The CDR3, as DNA: TGTGCCAGCAGTTCATACCCGATGACAGTCTACGAGCAGTACTTC. This codes for CASSSYPMTVYEQYF.

This clonotype was detected only a few times. This chain joins TRBV2 and TRBJ2-1, with 7 nucleotides matching TRBD2. CDR3 length: 13 residues. Per the germline V gene, CDR1 is SNHLY and CDR2 is FYNNEI. V shed 11 bases and J 5 bases; nucleotides not matched to a gene: 9. The CDR3 here is CAGAGGTHNEQFF. In nucleotides, the CDR3 is TGTGCCGGCGCCGGGGGGACTCACAATGAGCAGTTCTTC.

Concerning this clonotype itself: One end of the junction is discordant with germline, which a read error may explain. The chain uses TRBV6-6 and TRBJ1-1, with D uncertain. From germline, CDR1 is MNHNY and CDR2 SVGAGI (reference sequence). The CDR3 runs 12 residues. This chain's CDR3 is CVSRTTNTEAFF. The DNA of the CDR3 is TGTGTCAGCAGAACTACTAACACTGAAGCTTTCTTT.

The chain uses TRBV7-3 and TRBJ1-6; TRBD1 matches 8 bases. CDR3 size: 15 residues. Germline CDR1 reads SGHTA; CDR2 reads FQGTGA. After removal of 5 bases from V and 10 bases from J, the junction contained 10 bases not matched to a gene. The CDR3 spells CASSAYTGGNSPLHF. CDR3 bases: TGTGCCAGCAGCGCTTACACAGGGGGTAACTCACCCCTCCACTTT.

This chain links TRBV12-3 or TRBV12-4 with TRBJ2-5; TRBD1 agrees at 10 bases. The CDR3 has 14 amino acids. J gave up 0 bases and V 5 bases, and 0 bases lay outside the gene matches. The CDR3 loop reads CASSGTGDQETQYF. CDR3 DNA sequence: TGTGCCAGCAGTGGGACAGGGGACCAAGAGACCCAGTACTTC.

This chain joins TRBV7-8 and TRBJ2-3; D gene unclear. CDR1 and CDR2 (germline): SGHVS, FQNEAQ. The CDR3 is 12 residues long. Trimming took off 5 bases at V and 7 bases at J, with 10 bases between the two ends. The CDR3 loop is CASSTGPNTQYF. As DNA, the CDR3 is TGTGCCAGCAGCACCGGACCTAATACGCAGTATTTT.

This clonotype is a singleton in its sample. This sequence may be a read error, since a much larger clone differs from it by one base. The chain combines TRBV5-1 with TRBJ1-2, with a tentative D call TRBD1 (6 bases). Germline values: CDR1 SGHRS, CDR2 YFSETQ. This CDR3 has 15 residues. V shed 7 bases and J shed 6 bases, with 22 bases lying between them. CDR3 in DNA: TGCGCCAGCGGCGGCCTTCCTGGAGGGGGAGATGGCTACACCTTC. Protein product: CASGGLPGGGDGYTF.

The rearrangement uses TRBV29-1 and TRBJ2-1; D ambiguous. The CDR3 spans 12 residues. Germline lookup yields CDR1 SQVTM and CDR2 ANQGSEA. Trimming cost V 1 base and J 7 bases, with 8 bases left between them. The CDR3 is CSVEGVQNEQFF. In nucleotides, the CDR3 is TGCAGCGTTGAAGGGGTTCAGAATGAGCAGTTCTTC.

This clonotype was seen a handful of times. The J gene is TRBJ2-7, the V gene TRBV6-5; either TRBD1 or TRBD2 may fit D (5 bases each). The germline V and J ends were trimmed by 0 bases and 4 bases, with 13 bases remaining between them. Germline assignment: CDR1 MNHEY and CDR2 SVGAGI. The length of the CDR3 is 15 residues. The CDR3 here is CASSYSALGAYEQYF. CDR3 nucleotide sequence: TGTGCCAGCAGTTACTCGGCGCTCGGGGCTTACGAGCAGTACTTC.

Many counts were recorded for this clonotype. The chain uses TRBV20-1 and TRBJ2-1, with TRBD1 matching over 9 bases. Trimming cost V 3 bases and J 5 bases; bases outside gene matches: 8. Germline-derived CDR1 and CDR2 are DFQATT and SNEGSKA (reference sequence). CDR3 length: 15 residues. In DNA form, the CDR3 reads TGCAGTGCTAGGGCCCCGGGACAGGGAAACAATGAGCAGTTCTTC. Its protein product is CSARAPGQGNNEQFF.

The chain joins TRBV9 to TRBJ2-1, with D unresolved. V was shortened by 6 bases and J by 5 bases, with 9 bases between the two germline ends. CDR1 is SGDLS and CDR2 is YYNGEE in the germline V gene. CDR3 length: 12 residues. The CDR3 DNA is TGTGCCAGCAACGACCACGACAATGAGCAGTTCTTC. Its protein is CASNDHDNEQFF. The whole variable domain, remainder taken from reference TRBV9 and TRBJ2-1, is DSGVTQTPKHLITATGQRVTLRCSPRSGDLSVYWYQQSLDQGLQFLIQYYNGEERAKGNILERFSAQQFPDLHSELNLSSLELGDSALYFCASNDHDNEQFFGPGTRLTVL.